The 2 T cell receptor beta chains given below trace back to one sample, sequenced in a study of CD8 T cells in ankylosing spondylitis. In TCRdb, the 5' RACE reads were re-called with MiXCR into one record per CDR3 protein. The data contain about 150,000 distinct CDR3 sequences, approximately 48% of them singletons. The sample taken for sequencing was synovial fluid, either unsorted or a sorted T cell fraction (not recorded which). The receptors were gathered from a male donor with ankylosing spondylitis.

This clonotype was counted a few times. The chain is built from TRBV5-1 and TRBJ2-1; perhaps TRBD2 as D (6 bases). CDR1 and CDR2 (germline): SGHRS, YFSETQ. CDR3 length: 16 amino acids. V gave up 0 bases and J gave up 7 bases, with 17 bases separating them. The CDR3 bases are TGCGCCAGCAGCTTGGTCTGGCCCGGGAGTCGGAATGAGCAGTTCTTC. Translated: CASSLVWPGSRNEQFF.

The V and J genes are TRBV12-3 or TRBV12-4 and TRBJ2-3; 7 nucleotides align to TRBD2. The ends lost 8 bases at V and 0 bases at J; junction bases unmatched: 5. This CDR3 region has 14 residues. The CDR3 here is CASGTGLSTDTQYF. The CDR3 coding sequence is TGTGCCAGCGGTACGGGACTAAGCACAGATACGCAGTATTTT.